This T cell receptor beta chain was sequenced in a study of beta chain features in type 1 diabetes. This clone came up a few times. Sequenced material consisted of expressed TCRB transcripts (all of the isolated RNA was reverse transcribed). Data came from immunoSEQ multiplex PCR; TCRdb stores just in-frame clones and leaves some out. The sample includes about 930,000 clones, 17% of them seen just once. The ends lost 5 bases at V and 2 bases at J; junction bases unmatched: 7. Germline loops: CDR1 SGHVS, CDR2 FNYEAQ. The CDR3 consists of 15 residues. The sequence came from a woman in her late teens or twenties in good health. The source material was naive CD4+ T cells from blood. This chain links TRBV7-6 with TRBJ1-1; 8 nucleotides line up with TRBD1. The CDR3 sequence is CASSPHRGYNTEAFF. CDR3 nucleotides: TGTGCCAGCAGCCCCCACAGGGGGTATAACACTGAAGCTTTCTTT.